Sequencing of this T cell receptor beta chain was carried out in a study of blood T cells in healthy people across ages. A second PCR, run for roughly 7 to 12 cycles, used a sample-barcoded 5' primer plus a J-beta primer mix. Via MiXCR, TCRdb re-called the 5' RACE reads, giving one row per CDR3 protein. The data contain around 710,000 distinct CDR3 sequences, about 42% of them singletons. Of note for this clonotype: Its antigen is still unknown. A much larger clone is a single base away; this may be a read error.

Whole-study results and caveats: Across the age range, TCR beta diversity per million T cells fell in a roughly linear way.

The source material was blood. This TCR was sampled from an older woman in good health.

This CDR3 is CASSWFVAGSETQYF. The CDR3, as DNA: TGTGCCAGCAGCTGGTTCGTGGCAGGGTCAGAGACCCAGTACTTC. The chain joins TRBV7-9 to TRBJ2-5; D might be TRBD1 (5 bases). Trimming left V 4 bases short and J 4 bases short, with 16 bases between. This CDR3 is 15 amino acids long. The germline gives CDR1 SEHNR, CDR2 FQNEAQ (reference sequence).